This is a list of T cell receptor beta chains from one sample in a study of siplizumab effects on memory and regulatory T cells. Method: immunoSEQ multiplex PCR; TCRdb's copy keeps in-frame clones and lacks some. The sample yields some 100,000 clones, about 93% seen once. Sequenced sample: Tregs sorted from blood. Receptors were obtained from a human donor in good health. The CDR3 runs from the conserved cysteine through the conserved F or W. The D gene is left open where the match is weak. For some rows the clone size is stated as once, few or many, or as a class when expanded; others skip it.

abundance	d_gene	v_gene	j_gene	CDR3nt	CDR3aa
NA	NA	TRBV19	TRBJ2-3	TGTGCCAGTAAACTACCGGGCACAGATACGCAGTATTTT	CASKLPGTDTQYF
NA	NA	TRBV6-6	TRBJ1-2	TGTGCCAGCAGCCCTCTATTGGGGGGCTACACCTTC	CASSPLLGGYTF
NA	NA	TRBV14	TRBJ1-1	TGTGCCAGCAGCCAAGGGAGGAACACTGAAGCTTTCTTT	CASSQGRNTEAFF
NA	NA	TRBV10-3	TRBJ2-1	TGTGCCATCAGTCGGGATAACAATGAGCAGTTCTTC	CAISRDNNEQFF
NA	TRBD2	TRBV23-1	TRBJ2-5	TGCGCCAGCAGTCCCAATCGGGGGGTCAAAGCTACACAAGAGACCCAGTACTTC	CASSPNRGVKATQETQYF
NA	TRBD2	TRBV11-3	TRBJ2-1	TGTGCCAGCAGCGGACTAGCGGGAGTTCAGGAGCAGTTCTTC	CASSGLAGVQEQFF
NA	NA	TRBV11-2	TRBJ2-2	TGTGCCAGCAGCTTAGTTGGGCTCGCCGGGGAGCTGTTTTTT	CASSLVGLAGELFF
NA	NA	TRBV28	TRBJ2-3	TGTGCCAGCAGTTTCCCCTCCCGGGCCATCTTCTGGACAGATACGCAGTATTTT	CASSFPSRAIFWTDTQYF
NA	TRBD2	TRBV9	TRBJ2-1	TGTGCCAGCAGCGCTTACGCCGGGACTAGCCCGGCGCGTGATGAGCAGTTCTTC	CASSAYAGTSPARDEQFF
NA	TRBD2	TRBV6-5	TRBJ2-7	TGTGCCAGCATTCAAAGCCGGGACCCGGGAGGGAAGCAGTACTTC	CASIQSRDPGGKQYF
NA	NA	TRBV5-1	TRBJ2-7	TGCGCCAGCAGCTCCCAAACATCATACGAGCAGTACTTC	CASSSQTSYEQYF
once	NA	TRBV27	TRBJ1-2	TGTGCCAGCAGTTTGGCCGGGTATGGCTACACCTTC	CASSLAGYGYTF
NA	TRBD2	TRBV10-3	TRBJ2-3	TGTGCCATCAGACGGGGGTTGACTAGCGGGAGGGAGGCCCGTCGAACCTATGGCACAGATACGCAGTATTTT	CAIRRGLTSGREARRTYGTDTQYF
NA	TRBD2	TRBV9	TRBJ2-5	TGTGCCAGCAGCGCGTGGGGACTAGCGGGACGAGGCCGCGAGACCCAGTACTTC	CASSAWGLAGRGRETQYF
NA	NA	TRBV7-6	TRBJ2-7	TGTGCCAGCAGCTTAGCTCTTCCCAATTTCGGACTCCACGAGCAGTACTTC	CASSLALPNFGLHEQYF
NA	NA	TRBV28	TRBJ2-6	TGTGCCAGCAGTTCGATCGGATTCTCTGGGGCCAACGTCCTGACTTTC	CASSSIGFSGANVLTF
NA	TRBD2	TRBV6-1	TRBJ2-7	TGTGCCAGCAGTGAGGCCTCTAGCGGGTACTACTCCTACGAGCAGTACTTC	CASSEASSGYYSYEQYF
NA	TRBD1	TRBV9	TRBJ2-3	TGTGCCAGCAGCGTAGCGACCTGGACAGGGTTAGCAGATACGCAGTATTTT	CASSVATWTGLADTQYF
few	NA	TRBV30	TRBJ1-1	TGTGCCTGGAGCGGGCGAAAGGCTTTCTTT	CAWSGRKAFF
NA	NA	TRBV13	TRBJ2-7	TGTGCCAGCAGCCGGAGTTACGGTTCAGACGAGCAGTACTTC	CASSRSYGSDEQYF
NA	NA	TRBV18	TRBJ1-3	TGTGCCAGCTCACCACCGCCGTCGGCAAACACCATATATTTT	CASSPPPSANTIYF
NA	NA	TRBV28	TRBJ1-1	TGTGCCAGCAGGGAGCAGGGGAGCACTGAAGCTTTCTTT	CASREQGSTEAFF
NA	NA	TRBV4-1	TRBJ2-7	TGCGCCAGCAGCCAACGGATCCGCCCTTACGAGCAGTACTTC	CASSQRIRPYEQYF
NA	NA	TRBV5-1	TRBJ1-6	TGCGCCAGCAGCTGGGACGGGCAAGGGTCACCCCTCCACTTT	CASSWDGQGSPLHF
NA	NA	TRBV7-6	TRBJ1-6	TGTGCCAGCAGCGTCGACAATAACTATTCACCCCTCCACTTT	CASSVDNNYSPLHF
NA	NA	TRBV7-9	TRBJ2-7	TGTGCCAGCAGCTTAGGATACCGATTTGGAGAGCAGTACTTC	CASSLGYRFGEQYF
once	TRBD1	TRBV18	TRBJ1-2	TGTGCCAGCCAGAAAAAGGACAGGGCGGGCGGCTACACCTTC	CASQKKDRAGGYTF
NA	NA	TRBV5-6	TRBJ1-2	TGTGCCAGCAGCTCGTATCGCTCGGGGTTCCATGGCTACACCTTC	CASSSYRSGFHGYTF
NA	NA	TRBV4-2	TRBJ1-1	TGTGCCAGCAGCCCAAGGCGGGCGGCAAACACTGAAGCTTTCTTT	CASSPRRAANTEAFF
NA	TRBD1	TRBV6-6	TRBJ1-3	TGTGCCAGCATGACAGGGGCTGGAAACACCATATATTTT	CASMTGAGNTIYF
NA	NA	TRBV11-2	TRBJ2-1	TGTGCCACTCAAATGTGGGGAGTAGTCCTGAATGAGCAGTTCTTC	CATQMWGVVLNEQFF
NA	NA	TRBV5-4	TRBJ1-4	TGTGCCAGCAGCTTGAACAGAAATAATGAAAAACTGTTTTTT	CASSLNRNNEKLFF
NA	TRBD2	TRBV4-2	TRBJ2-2	TGTGCCAGCAGCCAGGGACTAGCGATCACCGGGGAGCTGTTTTTT	CASSQGLAITGELFF
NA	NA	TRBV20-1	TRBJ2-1	TGCAGTCCTGTGGGGAATGAGCAGTTCTTC	CSPVGNEQFF
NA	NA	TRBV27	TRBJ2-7	TGTGCCAGCAAAATCACAAATCAACCCGGCGAGCAGTACTTC	CASKITNQPGEQYF
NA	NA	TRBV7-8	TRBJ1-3	TGTGCCAGCAGCCCCCAGCGCTCTGGAAACACCATATATTTT	CASSPQRSGNTIYF
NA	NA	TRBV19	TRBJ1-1	TGTGCCAGTAGCAGAATAACTGAAGCTTTCTTT	CASSRITEAFF
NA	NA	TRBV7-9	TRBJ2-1	TGTGCCAGCAGCATGATTAGCGGCCATGAGCAGTTCTTC	CASSMISGHEQFF